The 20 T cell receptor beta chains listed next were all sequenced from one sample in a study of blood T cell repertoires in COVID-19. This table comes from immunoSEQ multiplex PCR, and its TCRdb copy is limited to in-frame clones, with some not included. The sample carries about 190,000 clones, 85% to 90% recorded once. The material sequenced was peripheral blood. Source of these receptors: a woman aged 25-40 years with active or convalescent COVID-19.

The CDR3 bases are TGTGCCAGTAGTTTCCCCGGGACAGGGGCGATCGGTGAGCAGTTCTTC. Its translation: CASSFPGTGAIGEQFF. V and J are TRBV19 and TRBJ2-1; 10 nucleotides match TRBD1. The V segment lost 5 bases and the J segment 9 bases; nucleotides outside the gene matches: 13. Germline V gene data show CDR1 as LNHDA and CDR2 as SQIVND (reference sequence). CDR3 length: 16 amino acids. The variable domain in full, completed from reference TRBV19 and TRBJ2-1, reads DGGITQSPKYLFRKEGQNVTLSCEQNLNHDAMYWYRQDPGQGLRLIYYSQIVNDFQKGDIAEGYSVSREKKESFPLTVTSAQKNPTAFYLCASSFPGTGAIGEQFFGPGTRLTVL.

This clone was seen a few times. CDR3 region: CATRSSAYQAEAFF. CDR3 nucleotide sequence: TGCGCCACGCGTTCTTCGGCGTACCAGGCTGAAGCTTTCTTT. The J gene is TRBJ1-1, the V gene TRBV10-2; D remains unclear. The CDR3 consists of 14 residues. V lost 10 bases, J lost 6 bases, and 21 bases lay in between. Germline V gene sequence: CDR1 WSHSY, CDR2 SAAADI.

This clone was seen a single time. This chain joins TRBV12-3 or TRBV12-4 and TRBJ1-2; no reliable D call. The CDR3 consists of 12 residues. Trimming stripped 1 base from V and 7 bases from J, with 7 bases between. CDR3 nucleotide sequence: TGTGCCAGCAGTTTAGGTACGGGTGGCTACACCTTC. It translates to CASSLGTGGYTF.

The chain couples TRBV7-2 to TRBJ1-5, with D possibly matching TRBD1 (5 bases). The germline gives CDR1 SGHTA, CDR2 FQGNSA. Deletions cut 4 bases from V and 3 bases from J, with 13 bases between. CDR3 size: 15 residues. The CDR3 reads CASSWAGGDNQPQHF. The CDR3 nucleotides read TGTGCCAGCAGCTGGGCGGGGGGGGACAATCAGCCCCAGCATTTT. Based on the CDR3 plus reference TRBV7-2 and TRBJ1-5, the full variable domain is GAGVSQSPSNKVTEKGKDVELRCDPISGHTALYWYRQSLGQGLEFLIYFQGNSAPDKSGLPSDRFSAERTGGSVSTLTIQRTQQEDSAVYLCASSWAGGDNQPQHFGDGTRLSIL.

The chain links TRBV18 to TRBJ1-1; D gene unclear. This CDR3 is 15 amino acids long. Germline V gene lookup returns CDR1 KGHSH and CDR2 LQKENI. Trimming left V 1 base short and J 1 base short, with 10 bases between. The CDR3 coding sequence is TGTGCCAGCTCACCACTGGAGGGTAGGAACACTGAAGCTTTCTTT. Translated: CASSPLEGRNTEAFF.

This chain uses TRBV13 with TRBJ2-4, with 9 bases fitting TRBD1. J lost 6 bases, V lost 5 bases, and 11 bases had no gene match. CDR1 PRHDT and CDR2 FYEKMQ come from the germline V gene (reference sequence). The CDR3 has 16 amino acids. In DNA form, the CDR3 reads TGTGCCAGCAGCGCTGGGGACAGGGTATCTCTAAACATTCAGTACTTC. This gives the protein CASSAGDRVSLNIQYF.

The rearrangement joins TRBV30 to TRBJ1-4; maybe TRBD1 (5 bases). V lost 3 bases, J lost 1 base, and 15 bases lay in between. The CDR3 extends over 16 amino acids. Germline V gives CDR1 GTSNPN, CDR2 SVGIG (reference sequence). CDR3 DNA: TGTGCCTGGAGGGGTTTGGGGGGGAGAACTAATGAAAAACTGTTTTTT. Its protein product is CAWRGLGGRTNEKLFF.

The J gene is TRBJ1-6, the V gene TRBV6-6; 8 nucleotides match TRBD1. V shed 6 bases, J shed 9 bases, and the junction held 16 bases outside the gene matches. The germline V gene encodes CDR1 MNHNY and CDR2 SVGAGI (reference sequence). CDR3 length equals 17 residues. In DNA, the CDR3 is TGTGCCAGCAGCCGACTGACAGGGGCTACCATTGGTTCACCCCTCCACTTT. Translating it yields CASSRLTGATIGSPLHF.

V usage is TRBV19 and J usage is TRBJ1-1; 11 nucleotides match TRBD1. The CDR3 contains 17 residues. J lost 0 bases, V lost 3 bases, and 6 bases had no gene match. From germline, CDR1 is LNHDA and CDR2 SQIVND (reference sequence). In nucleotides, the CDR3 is TGTGCCAGTAGTATCGGACAGGGGGCCTTGGTGAACACTGAAGCTTTCTTT. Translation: CASSIGQGALVNTEAFF.

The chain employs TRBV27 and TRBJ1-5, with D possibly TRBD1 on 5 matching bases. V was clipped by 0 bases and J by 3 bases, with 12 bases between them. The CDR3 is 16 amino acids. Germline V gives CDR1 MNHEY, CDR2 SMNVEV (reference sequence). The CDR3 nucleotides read TGTGCCAGCAGTTTATCGGCACAGGCTTACAATCAGCCCCAGCATTTT. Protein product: CASSLSAQAYNQPQHF.

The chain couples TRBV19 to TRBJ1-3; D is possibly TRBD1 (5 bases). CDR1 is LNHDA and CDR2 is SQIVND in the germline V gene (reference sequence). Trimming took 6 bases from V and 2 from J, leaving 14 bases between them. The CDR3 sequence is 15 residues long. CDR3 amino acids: CASRNTGLTGNTIYF. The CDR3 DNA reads TGTGCCAGTAGAAACACAGGACTAACTGGAAACACCATATATTTT.

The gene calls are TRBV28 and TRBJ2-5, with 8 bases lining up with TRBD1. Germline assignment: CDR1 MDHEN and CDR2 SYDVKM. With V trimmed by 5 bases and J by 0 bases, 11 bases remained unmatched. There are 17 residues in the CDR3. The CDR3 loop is CASSPRPGQANQETQYF. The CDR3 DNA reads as TGTGCCAGCAGTCCAAGACCGGGACAGGCAAACCAAGAGACCCAGTACTTC.

The CDR3 reads CASSLSGTGPYEQYF. As DNA, the CDR3 is TGTGCCAGCAGCCTGTCCGGGACAGGGCCTTACGAGCAGTACTTC. The chain couples TRBV5-5 to TRBJ2-7; 9 nucleotides match TRBD1. Germline V gene data show CDR1 as SGHKS and CDR2 as YYEKEE (reference sequence). The CDR3 loop spans 15 amino acids. Losses at the gene ends were 4 bases for V and 4 bases for J; bases not matched to a gene: 9.

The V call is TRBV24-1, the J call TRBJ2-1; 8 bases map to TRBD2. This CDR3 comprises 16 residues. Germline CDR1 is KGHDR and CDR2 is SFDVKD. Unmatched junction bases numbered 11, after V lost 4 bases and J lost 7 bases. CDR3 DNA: TGTGCCACCAGTGAGGGAGGGCGGGGGGCTAAAAATGAGCAGTTCTTC. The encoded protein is CATSEGGRGAKNEQFF.

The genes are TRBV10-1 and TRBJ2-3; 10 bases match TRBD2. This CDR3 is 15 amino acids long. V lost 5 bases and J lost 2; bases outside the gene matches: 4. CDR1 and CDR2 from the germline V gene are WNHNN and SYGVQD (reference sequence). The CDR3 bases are TGCGCCAGCAGTAGGACTAGCGGAGACACAGATACGCAGTATTTT. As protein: CASSRTSGDTDTQYF.

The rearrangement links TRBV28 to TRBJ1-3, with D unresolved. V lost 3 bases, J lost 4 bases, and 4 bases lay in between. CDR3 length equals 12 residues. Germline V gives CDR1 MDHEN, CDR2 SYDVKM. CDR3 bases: TGTGCCAGCAGTTTCAGGGGAAACACCATATATTTT. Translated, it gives CASSFRGNTIYF.

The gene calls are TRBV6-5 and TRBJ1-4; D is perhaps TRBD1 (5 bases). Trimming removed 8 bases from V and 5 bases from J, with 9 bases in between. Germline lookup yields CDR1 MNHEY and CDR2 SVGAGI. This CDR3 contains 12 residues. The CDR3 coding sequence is TGTGCCAGCGCAGGGAACAATGAAAAACTGTTTTTT. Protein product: CASAGNNEKLFF.

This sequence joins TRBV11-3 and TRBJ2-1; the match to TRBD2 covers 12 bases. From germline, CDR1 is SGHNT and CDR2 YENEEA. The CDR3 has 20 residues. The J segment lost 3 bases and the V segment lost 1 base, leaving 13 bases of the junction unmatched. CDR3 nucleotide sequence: TGTGCCAGCAGCTTAGGGTGGGCTAGCGGGGGGGCCTTTAACTACAATGAGCAGTTCTTC. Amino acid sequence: CASSLGWASGGAFNYNEQFF.

This CDR3 is CASSPRSGAYNYGYTF. For the CDR3, the DNA is TGCGCCAGCAGCCCCCGGTCAGGGGCTTATAACTATGGCTACACCTTC. V gene TRBV5-1 combines with J gene TRBJ1-2, with D perhaps TRBD1 (6 bases). The V gene's germline CDR1 is SGHRS and CDR2 YFSETQ. The length of the CDR3 is 16 residues. V lost 4 bases to trimming and J lost 1 base, with 17 bases between them.

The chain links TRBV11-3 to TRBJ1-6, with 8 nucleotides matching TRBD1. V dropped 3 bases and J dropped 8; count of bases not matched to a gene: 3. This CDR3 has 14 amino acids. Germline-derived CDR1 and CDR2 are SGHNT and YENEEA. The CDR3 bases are TGTGCCAGCAGCTTGACAGGGGTCGATTCACCCCTCCACTTT. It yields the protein CASSLTGVDSPLHF.